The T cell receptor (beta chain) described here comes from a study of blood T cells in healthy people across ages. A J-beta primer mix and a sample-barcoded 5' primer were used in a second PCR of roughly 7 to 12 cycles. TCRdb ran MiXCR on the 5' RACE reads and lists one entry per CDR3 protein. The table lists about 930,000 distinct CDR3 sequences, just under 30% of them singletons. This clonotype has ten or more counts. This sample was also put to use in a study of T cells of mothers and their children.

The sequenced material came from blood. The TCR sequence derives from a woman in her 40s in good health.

CDR3 region: CASSYGHVLMQYF. The CDR3 nucleotides read TGTGCCAGCAGCTACGGACATGTCCTCATGCAGTATTTT. The chain joins TRBV7-2 to TRBJ2-3, with a possible D match to TRBD1 (5 bases). From germline, CDR1 is SGHTA and CDR2 FQGNSA. The CDR3 loop spans 13 amino acids. With 4 bases removed from V and 11 bases from J, the gap between germline ends came to 16 bases.